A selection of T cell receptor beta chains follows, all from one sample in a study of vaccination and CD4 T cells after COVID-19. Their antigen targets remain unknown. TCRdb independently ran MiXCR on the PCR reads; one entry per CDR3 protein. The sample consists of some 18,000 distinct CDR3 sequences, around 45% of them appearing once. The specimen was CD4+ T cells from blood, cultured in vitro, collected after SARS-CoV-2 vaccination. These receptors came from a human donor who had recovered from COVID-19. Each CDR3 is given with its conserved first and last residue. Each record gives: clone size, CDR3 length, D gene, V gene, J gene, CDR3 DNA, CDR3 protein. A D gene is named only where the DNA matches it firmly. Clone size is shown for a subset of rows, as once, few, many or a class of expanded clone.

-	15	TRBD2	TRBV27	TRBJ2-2	TGTGCCAGCAGTCTGGGGGCGGGGGGCACCGGGGAGCTGTTTTTT	CASSLGAGGTGELFF
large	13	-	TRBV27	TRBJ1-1	TGTGCCAGCAGTTTAGGGAGGGTAACTGAAGCTTTCTTT	CASSLGRVTEAFF
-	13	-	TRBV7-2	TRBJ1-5	TGTGCCAGCAGCTTATACGGTGATCAGCCCCAGCATTTT	CASSLYGDQPQHF
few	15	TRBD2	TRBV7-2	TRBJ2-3	TGTGCCAGCAGCCCGAGGACTAGCGGGAAGGATACGCAGTATTTT	CASSPRTSGKDTQYF
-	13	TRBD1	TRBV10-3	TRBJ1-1	TGTGCCATCAGCCGTGACAGGGCGGGTGAAGCTTTCTTT	CAISRDRAGEAFF
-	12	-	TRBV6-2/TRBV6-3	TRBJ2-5	TGTGCCAGCAGTTACCCCGGTGGGACCCAGTACTTC	CASSYPGGTQYF
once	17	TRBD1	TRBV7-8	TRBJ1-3	TGTGCCAGCAGCCTCCGGACAGGGCTGGGAGTGGGAAACACCATATATTTT	CASSLRTGLGVGNTIYF
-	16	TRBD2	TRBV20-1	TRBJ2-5	TGCAGTGCTAGGATTTTAGCGGGGGGAAGACAAGAGACCCAGTACTTC	CSARILAGGRQETQYF
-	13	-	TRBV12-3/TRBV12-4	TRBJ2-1	TGTGCCAGCAGCGGAGGGACCTACAATGAGCAGTTCTTC	CASSGGTYNEQFF
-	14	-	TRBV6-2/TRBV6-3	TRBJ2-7	TGTGCCAGCAGTTACCTCGAAGGATCCTACGAGCAGTACTTC	CASSYLEGSYEQYF
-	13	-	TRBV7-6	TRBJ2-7	TGTGCCAGCAGCTTGACCAGGGGTAACGAGCAGTACTTC	CASSLTRGNEQYF
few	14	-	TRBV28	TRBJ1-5	TGTGCCAGCAGTTTAGTCCGGAGCAATCAGCCCCAGCATTTT	CASSLVRSNQPQHF
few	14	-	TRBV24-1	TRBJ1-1	TGTGCCACCAAACCGGGACGGCTTAACACTGAAGCTTTCTTT	CATKPGRLNTEAFF
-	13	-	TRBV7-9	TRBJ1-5	TGTGCCAGCAGCTTGGGGGCGGACCAGCCCCAGCATTTT	CASSLGADQPQHF
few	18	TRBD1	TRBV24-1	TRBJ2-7	TGTGCCACCAGTGATTCTAACTCTGGGACAGGGAGGATCTACGAGCAGTACTTC	CATSDSNSGTGRIYEQYF
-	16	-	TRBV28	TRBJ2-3	TGTGCCAGCAGTCTTATTCATGGACTACGCACAGATACGCAGTATTTT	CASSLIHGLRTDTQYF
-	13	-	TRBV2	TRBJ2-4	TGTGCCAGCAGTGATGGGGCTCAAAACATTCAGTACTTC	CASSDGAQNIQYF
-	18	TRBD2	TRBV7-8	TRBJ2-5	TGTGCCAGCAGCAAGGGACTAGCGGGGGACCCGAATTCAGAGACCCAGTACTTC	CASSKGLAGDPNSETQYF
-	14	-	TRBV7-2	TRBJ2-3	TGTGCCAGCAGCACTTTAGTGAGCACAGATACGCAGTATTTT	CASSTLVSTDTQYF
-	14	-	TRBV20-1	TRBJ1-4	TGCAGTGCCACGGCCACTCAGGGTTATGAAAAACTGTTTTTT	CSATATQGYEKLFF
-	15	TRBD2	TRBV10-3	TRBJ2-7	TGTGCCATCAGTGAGACCTTAGCGGGGACCTACGAGCAGTGCTTC	CAISETLAGTYEQCF
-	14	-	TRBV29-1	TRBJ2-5	TGCAGCGTCCCCGGGCGGCAGGGTGGAGAGACCCAGTACTTC	CSVPGRQGGETQYF
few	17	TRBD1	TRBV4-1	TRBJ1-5	TGCGCCAGCAGCCAACTGGGGTTGGGGACAGGGATACAGCCCCAGCATTTT	CASSQLGLGTGIQPQHF
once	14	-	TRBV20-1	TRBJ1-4	TGCAGTGCTAGAGATGGACGGGGGAATGAAAAACTGTTTTTT	CSARDGRGNEKLFF
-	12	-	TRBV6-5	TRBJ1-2	TGTGCCAGCAGTTACCAGGGAGATGGCTACACCTTC	CASSYQGDGYTF
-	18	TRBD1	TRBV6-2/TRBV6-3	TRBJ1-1	TGTGCCAGCACCCTCTTGCCCGGACAGGGGATCATGAACACTGAAGCTTTCTTT	CASTLLPGQGIMNTEAFF
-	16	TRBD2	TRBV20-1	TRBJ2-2	TGCAGTGCCTCCATCCCGGGACTAGCGGGCACCGGGGAGCTGTTTTTT	CSASIPGLAGTGELFF
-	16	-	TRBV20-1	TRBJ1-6	TGCAGTGCTAGAGATATAACGACAGGCGCTAATTCACCCCTCCACTTT	CSARDITTGANSPLHF
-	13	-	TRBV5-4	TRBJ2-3	TGTGCCAGCAGCCCCCCGACCACAGATACGCAGTATTTT	CASSPPTTDTQYF
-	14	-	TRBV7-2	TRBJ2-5	TGTGCCAGCAGACAGGGCGGGAGCGGAGGGACCCAGTACTTC	CASRQGGSGGTQYF
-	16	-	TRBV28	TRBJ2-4	TGTGCCAGCAGTTCAGGGTTAGGGCTAGCCAAAAACATTCAGTACTTC	CASSSGLGLAKNIQYF
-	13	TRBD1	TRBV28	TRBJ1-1	TGTGCCAGCACCCCAGGGGGGGGGGCTGAAGCTTTCTTT	CASTPGGGAEAFF
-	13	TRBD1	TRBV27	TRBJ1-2	TGTGCCAGCAGTTGGGGACAGGGTCTTGGCTACACCTTC	CASSWGQGLGYTF
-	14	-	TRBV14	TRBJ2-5	TGTGCCAGCAGCCGGCAGGGTCGGGGAGAGACCCAGTACTTC	CASSRQGRGETQYF
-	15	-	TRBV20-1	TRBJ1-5	TGCAGTGCTAGTGCTGACAGCTGGGGCAATCAGCCCCAGCATTTT	CSASADSWGNQPQHF
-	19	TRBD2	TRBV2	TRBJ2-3	TGTGCCAGCAGTGTGCAGGGAGCTAGCGGGAGGGCCCTTGGAGATACGCAGTATTTT	CASSVQGASGRALGDTQYF
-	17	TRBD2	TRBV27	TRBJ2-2	TGTGCCAGCAGTGTCCTCGGGCGGGGGGCTTTTAGGGGGGAGCTGTTTTTT	CASSVLGRGAFRGELFF
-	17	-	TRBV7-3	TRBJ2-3	TGTGCCAGCAGCTTAACTTCTAGCGCGACAAGCACAGATACGCAGTATTTT	CASSLTSSATSTDTQYF
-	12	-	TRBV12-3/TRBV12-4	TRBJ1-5	TGTGCCAGCAGTTTTGTGGGGGGGAATCTGCATTTT	CASSFVGGNLHF
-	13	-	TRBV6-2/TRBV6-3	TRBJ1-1	TGTGCCAGCAGTTACTCAGGGTACACTGAAGCTTTCTTT	CASSYSGYTEAFF
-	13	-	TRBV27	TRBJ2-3	TGTGCCAGCAGGCCTTCAGGGTCCGATACGCAGTATTTT	CASRPSGSDTQYF
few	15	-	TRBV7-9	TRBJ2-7	TGTGCCAGCAGCCCCCCGGGGCCCCTCCCCAACGAGCAGTACTTC	CASSPPGPLPNEQYF